These 18 T cell receptor beta chains share one sample of origin, sequenced in a study of shared clonotypes between healthy human individuals. TCRdb's copy holds only in-frame clones and misses some; the assay was immunoSEQ multiplex PCR. The profile shows about 1.1 million clones, 75% to 80% of them singletons. Source material: memory CD4+ T cells from PBMCs. Documented subset: CD45RA-negative fraction. The receptors stem from a man aged 18-30 years in good health. Some clones in this sample may be carry-over from other donors' samples.

This chain joins TRBV4-1 and TRBJ2-7; the D gene is possibly TRBD2 (5 bases). CDR3 length: 15 amino acids. Germline CDR1 MGHRA, CDR2 YSYEKL. V lost 0 bases and J 1 base, leaving 10 bases between the germline ends. CDR3 sequence reads: CASSQDARTSYEQYF. CDR3 nucleotide sequence: TGCGCCAGCAGCCAAGATGCTAGGACTTCCTACGAGCAGTACTTC.

The genes are TRBV7-8 and TRBJ2-7; D perhaps matches TRBD1 (6 bases). Trimming left V 3 bases short and J 2 bases short, with 11 bases between. The CDR3 contains 14 residues. Per germline, CDR1 SGHVS and CDR2 FQNEAQ. The DNA of the CDR3 is TGTGCCAGCAGCTTCCGGGACAATGCCTACGAGCAGTACTTC. As protein: CASSFRDNAYEQYF. Complete variable domain (other parts from reference TRBV7-8 and TRBJ2-7): GAGVSQSPRYKVAKRGQDVALRCDPISGHVSLFWYQQALGQGPEFLTYFQNEAQLDKSGLPSDRFFAERPEGSVSTLKIQRTQQEDSAVYLCASSFRDNAYEQYFGPGTRLTVT.

This clone was counted between two and nine times. The CDR3 spells CASSLARELFF. CDR3 coding DNA: TGTGCCAGCAGCTTAGCGCGGGAGCTGTTTTTT. V and J are TRBV7-9 and TRBJ2-2; D gene unclear. This CDR3 region has 11 residues. In germline, CDR1 is SEHNR, CDR2 FQNEAQ (reference sequence). With 0 bases removed from V and 9 bases from J, the gap between germline ends came to 2 bases.

This clone has a single count. This chain links TRBV5-8 with TRBJ2-1, with D possibly being TRBD2 (6 bases). V was trimmed by 5 bases and J by 5 bases, leaving 17 bases between them. The CDR3 contains 15 residues. The germline V gene has CDR1 SGHTS and CDR2 YDEGEE. The CDR3 region is CASSRGLTFDNEQFF. The CDR3 DNA reads TGTGCCAGCAGTCGGGGACTTACTTTTGACAATGAGCAGTTCTTC.

The chain is built from TRBV19 and TRBJ2-2; TRBD2 agrees at 14 bases. The CDR3 covers 16 residues. V lost 7 bases, J lost 4 bases, and 5 bases stayed unmatched. Germline CDR1 reads LNHDA; CDR2 reads SQIVND (reference sequence). The CDR3 region is CASTLGLAGVTGELFF. CDR3 coding DNA: TGTGCCAGTACCTTGGGACTAGCGGGAGTCACCGGGGAGCTGTTTTTT.

This clone has only one observation. V is TRBV9 and J is TRBJ2-3, with D perhaps being TRBD1 or TRBD2 (6 bases each). V was trimmed by 4 bases and J by 0 bases, leaving 18 bases between them. Germline CDR1 is SGDLS and CDR2 is YYNGEE. This CDR3 region has 17 residues. CDR3: CASSPDRLAQSTDTQYF. The CDR3 nucleotides are TGTGCCAGCAGCCCCGACAGGCTAGCGCAAAGCACAGATACGCAGTATTTT.

The chain recombines TRBV18 with TRBJ2-1, with TRBD2 matching 10 bases. The CDR3 is made up of 14 amino acids. CDR1 and CDR2 from the germline V gene are KGHSH and LQKENI. V lost 3 bases and J lost 9; bases outside the gene matches: 5. The CDR3 reads CASSPGLARAEQFF. The CDR3 DNA reads as TGTGCCAGCTCACCGGGACTAGCGAGGGCTGAGCAGTTCTTC.

The count of this clone is one. This chain uses TRBV4-2 with TRBJ1-2; 7 bases match TRBD1. This CDR3 comprises 13 residues. The germline gives CDR1 LGHNA, CDR2 YNFKEQ. The V and J ends lost 4 bases and 6 bases, in that order; junction bases with no gene match: 5. CDR3 bases: TGTGCCAGCAGCCCCCTCGGGACAGATGGCTACACCTTC. Residues: CASSPLGTDGYTF.

In the case of this clone: Other DNA sequences in this specimen translate into the identical CDR3. The chain carries TRBV28 and TRBJ2-7; TRBD1 matches at 11 bases. V dropped 7 bases and J dropped 4; count of bases not matched to a gene: 6. The CDR3 totals 14 residues. Germline CDR1 MDHEN, CDR2 SYDVKM. This chain's CDR3 is CASTPGTGGYEQYF. CDR3 bases: TGTGCCAGCACCCCCGGGACAGGGGGATACGAGCAGTACTTC.

The V call is TRBV5-1, the J call TRBJ2-4; D is uncertain. Germline CDR1 reads SGHRS; CDR2 reads YFSETQ. The CDR3 runs to 16 residues. Trimming removed 0 bases from V and 1 base from J, with 11 bases in between. In nucleotides, the CDR3 is TGCGCCAGCAGCTTGGAGTCGATTGACGCCAAAAACATTCAGTACTTC. Translated, it gives CASSLESIDAKNIQYF. The complete variable domain, with remaining parts taken from reference TRBV5-1 and TRBJ2-4, reads KAGVTQTPRYLIKTRGQQVTLSCSPISGHRSVSWYQQTPGQGLQFLFEYFSETQRNKGNFPGRFSGRQFSNSRSEMNVSTLELGDSALYLCASSLESIDAKNIQYFGAGTRLSVL.

The genes are TRBV5-1 and TRBJ2-1, with 9 bases lining up with TRBD2. The J segment lost 10 bases and the V segment lost 6 bases, leaving 14 bases of the junction unmatched. The CDR3 is 15 amino acids. In germline, CDR1 is SGHRS, CDR2 YFSETQ. DNA for the CDR3: TGCGCCAGCACCGATCTTAGCGGGAGTGGGGCGGAGCAGTTCTTC. This sequence encodes CASTDLSGSGAEQFF.

The chain combines TRBV5-4 with TRBJ2-7; TRBD2 is a possible D gene (7 bases). V dropped 4 bases and J dropped 5 bases, with 13 bases sitting between them. Germline V CDR1 and CDR2: SGHNT, YYREEE (reference sequence). This CDR3 contains 13 residues. The CDR3 here is CASSPPGGDEQYF. For the CDR3, the DNA is TGTGCCAGCAGCCCACCGGGGGGCGACGAGCAGTACTTC. Looking up the rest from reference TRBV5-4 and TRBJ2-7 gives the full variable domain: ETGVTQSPTHLIKTRGQQVTLRCSSQSGHNTVSWYQQALGQGPQFIFQYYREEENGRGNFPPRFSGLQFPNYSSELNVNALELDDSALYLCASSPPGGDEQYFGPGTRLTVT.

The chain employs TRBV7-7 and TRBJ2-5, with D perhaps TRBD1 (6 bases). V was shortened by 5 bases and J by 1 base, with 8 bases between the two germline ends. Germline loops: CDR1 SSHAT, CDR2 FNYEAQ (reference sequence). The CDR3 has 13 amino acids. The CDR3 loop is CASSGQFQETQYF. CDR3 sequence (DNA): TGTGCCAGCAGCGGACAGTTCCAAGAGACCCAGTACTTC.

This sequence joins TRBV5-1 and TRBJ2-3; either TRBD1 or TRBD2 may supply D (5 bases each). Trimming took off 3 bases at V and 2 bases at J, with 7 bases between the two ends. The CDR3 consists of 13 residues. The germline V gene has CDR1 SGHRS and CDR2 YFSETQ. CDR3 residues: CASSWDHTDTQYF. The CDR3 DNA follows: TGCGCCAGCAGCTGGGACCACACAGATACGCAGTATTTT.

V usage is TRBV6-1 and J usage is TRBJ2-7; 10 bases fit TRBD2. This CDR3 contains 14 residues. Germline V gives CDR1 MNHNS, CDR2 SASEGT. The J segment lost 6 bases and the V segment lost 6 bases, leaving 8 bases of the junction unmatched. CDR3 in amino acids: CASSESSGRREQYF. The CDR3 DNA reads as TGTGCCAGCAGCGAAAGTAGCGGGAGGCGCGAGCAGTACTTC.

The rearrangement links TRBV11-1 to TRBJ1-1; TRBD1 aligns across 10 bases. CDR1 SGHAT and CDR2 FQDESV come from the germline V gene (reference sequence). Trimming at V came to 3 bases and at J to 6 bases, leaving 1 base not matched to a gene. The CDR3 has 13 residues. For the CDR3, the DNA is TGTGCCAGCAGCTTTGACAGGGGGCCTGAAGCTTTCTTT. Protein product: CASSFDRGPEAFF. The whole variable domain, remainder taken from reference TRBV11-1 and TRBJ1-1, is EAEVAQSPRYKITEKSQAVAFWCDPISGHATLYWYRQILGQGPELLVQFQDESVVDDSQLPKDRFSAERLKGVDSTLKIQPAELGDSAMYLCASSFDRGPEAFFGQGTRLTVV.

A remark on this clone: Other DNA variants within this sample encode the same CDR3. This sequence joins TRBV10-3 and TRBJ2-5; TRBD1 aligns across 7 bases. The CDR3 has 13 residues. Germline V gives CDR1 ENHRY, CDR2 SYGVKD. V lost 6 bases and J lost 1; bases outside the gene matches: 2. The chain's CDR3 is CAIRGDSQETQYF. CDR3 DNA: TGTGCCATCAGGGGGGACAGCCAAGAGACCCAGTACTTC.

This clone is a singleton in its sample. The rearrangement links TRBV7-9 to TRBJ2-5; the match to TRBD2 covers 9 bases. The trim removed 5 bases at V and 5 bases at J, leaving 6 bases unmatched. CDR3 length: 14 residues. Looked up from germline, CDR1 is SEHNR and CDR2 is FQNEAQ (reference sequence). The CDR3 region has the DNA TGTGCCAGCAGCCGTAGCGGGAGCGGGGAGACCCAGTACTTC. It encodes CASSRSGSGETQYF.